The clone carrying this T cell receptor (beta chain) was recorded at least ten times. Its antigen remains unknown. The TCR library protocol attached unique molecular identifiers to the individual cDNA molecules. Via MiXCR, TCRdb re-called the 5' RACE reads, giving one row per CDR3 protein. The sample yields about 49,000 distinct CDR3 sequences, about 4.2% seen once. The sample is drawn from a study of early T cells in non-severe SARS-CoV-2 infection. Whole-study findings and limits: Comparison of clonotypes with VDJdb favored anti-spike CD8 responses while missing private and CD4 specificities.

V shed 0 bases and J shed 4 bases, with 3 bases lying between them. Germline CDR1 is MNHNY and CDR2 is SVGAGI (reference sequence). The CDR3 has 13 residues. The chain employs TRBV6-6 and TRBJ2-2; D unresolved. Sequencing was performed on whole blood. The TCR was taken from an adult who was a healthcare worker with PCR-confirmed SARS-CoV-2 infection or an uninfected control (not recorded which). In nucleotides, the CDR3 is TGTGCCAGCAGTTACTCCGGCACCGGGGAGCTGTTTTTT. It codes for CASSYSGTGELFF.